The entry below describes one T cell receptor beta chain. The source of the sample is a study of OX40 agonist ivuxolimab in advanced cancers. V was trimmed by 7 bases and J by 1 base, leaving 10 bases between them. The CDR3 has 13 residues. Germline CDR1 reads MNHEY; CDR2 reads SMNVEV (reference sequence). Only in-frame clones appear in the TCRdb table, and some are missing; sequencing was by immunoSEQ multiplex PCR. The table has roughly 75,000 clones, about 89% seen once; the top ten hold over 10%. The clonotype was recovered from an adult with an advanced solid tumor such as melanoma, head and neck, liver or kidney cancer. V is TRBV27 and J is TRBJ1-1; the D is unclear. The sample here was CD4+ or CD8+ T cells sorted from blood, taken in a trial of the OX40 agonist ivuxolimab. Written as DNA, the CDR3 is TGTGCCAGCAATTCGAATCAGAACACTGAAGCTTTCTTT. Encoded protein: CASNSNQNTEAFF.